The T cell receptor (beta chain) described here comes from a study of blood T cell repertoires in COVID-19. Clones were read by immunoSEQ multiplex PCR, and TCRdb kept only the in-frame ones, dropping some. Of 20,000 to 25,000 clones in the sample, 85% to 90% were seen once. Germline loops: CDR1 SGHNT, CDR2 YYREEE (reference sequence). The CDR3 has 13 amino acids. Trimming cost V 4 bases and J 1 base, with 8 bases left between them. Specimen: peripheral blood. The genes are TRBV5-4 and TRBJ1-1, with D possibly TRBD1 on 5 matching bases. The receptor's source is an older woman with active COVID-19. The CDR3 DNA reads TGTGCCAGCAGCGCGGACACGAACACTGAAGCTTTCTTT. Amino acid sequence: CASSADTNTEAFF.